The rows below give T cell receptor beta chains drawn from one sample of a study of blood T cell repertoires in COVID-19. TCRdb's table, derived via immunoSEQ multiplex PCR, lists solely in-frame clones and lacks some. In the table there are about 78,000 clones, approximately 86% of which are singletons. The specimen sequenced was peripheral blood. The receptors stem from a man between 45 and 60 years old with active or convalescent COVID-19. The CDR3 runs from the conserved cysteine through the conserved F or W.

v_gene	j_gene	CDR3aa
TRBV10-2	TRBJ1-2	CASSESAGFDGYTF
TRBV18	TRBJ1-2	CASSPKQGANGYTF
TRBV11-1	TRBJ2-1	CASSLAATADEQFF
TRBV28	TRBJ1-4	CASKSAGTAGNEKLFF
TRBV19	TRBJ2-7	CASSVDRGFSYEQYF
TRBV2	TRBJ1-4	CASKQSNEKLFF
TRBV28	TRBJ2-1	CASSSTLAGGLNEQFF
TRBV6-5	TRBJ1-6	CASSYGGSNSPLHF
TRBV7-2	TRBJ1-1	CASSPTTRAEAFF
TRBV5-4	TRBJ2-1	CASSLDRGNKYEQFF
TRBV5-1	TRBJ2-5	CASSAVPGLAGGTKTQYF
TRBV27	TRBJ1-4	CASSPKRTGGKLFF
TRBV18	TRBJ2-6	CASSPAAGANVLTF
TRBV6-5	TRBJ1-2	CASTVTGGAGYGYTF
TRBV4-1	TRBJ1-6	CASSQVGGPRDSPLHF
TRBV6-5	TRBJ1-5	CASSYSRDQPQHF
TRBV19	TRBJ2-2	CATSGQGAGELFF
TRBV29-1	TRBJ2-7	CSAQGQGSDEQYF
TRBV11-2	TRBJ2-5	CASSPTGGVLTQETQYF
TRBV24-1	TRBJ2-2	CATSVSVANTGELFF
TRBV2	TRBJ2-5	CASNKGLAGQETQYF
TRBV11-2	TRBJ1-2	CASTLEPGAVYGYTF
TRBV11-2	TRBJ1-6	CASSPSVSPLHF
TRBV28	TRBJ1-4	CASSSPTGGGEKLFF
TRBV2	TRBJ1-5	CASSGHSSNQPQHF
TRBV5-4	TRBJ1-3	CASSLPDSGNTIYF
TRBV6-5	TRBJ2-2	CASSYSTPGTGELFF
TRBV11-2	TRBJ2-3	CASSLGLGGTDTQYF
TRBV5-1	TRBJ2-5	CASSLGQGEERETQYF
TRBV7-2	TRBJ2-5	CASSPGGGRRGETQYF
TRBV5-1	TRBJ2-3	CASSPDREGDTQYF
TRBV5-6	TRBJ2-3	CASSFQGAADTQYF
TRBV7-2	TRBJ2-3	CASSPNGRGNTDTQYF
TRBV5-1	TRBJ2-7	CASSTQGVYEQYF
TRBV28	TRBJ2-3	CAWSYTDTQYF
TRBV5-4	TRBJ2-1	CASSSPGLAGGPDEQFF
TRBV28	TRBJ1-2	CASSPPGTVYGYTF
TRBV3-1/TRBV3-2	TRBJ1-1	CASSQSDRGREAFF
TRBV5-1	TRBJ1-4	CASSQGTANEKLFF
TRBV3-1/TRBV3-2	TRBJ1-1	CASSQAPGGEATEAFF
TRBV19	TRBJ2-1	CASGTGANEQFF